The 16 T cell receptor beta chains in this list originate from one sample, sequenced in a study of blood T cells in healthy people across ages. Together with a sample-barcoded 5' primer, a J-beta primer mix was included in a second PCR lasting about 7 to 11 cycles. TCRdb re-called the 5' RACE reads through MiXCR, storing one row per CDR3 protein. The sample holds about 580,000 distinct CDR3 sequences, 40% to 55% seen once. The source material was blood. These receptors all come from an elderly man in good health.

The CDR3: CAWRKDSGNSPLHF. The CDR3 region has the DNA TGTGCCTGGAGGAAAGACAGTGGCAATTCACCCCTCCACTTT. This chain connects TRBV30 to TRBJ1-6; weak D call: TRBD1 (5 bases). The CDR3 runs to 14 residues. Trimming left V 3 bases short and J 7 bases short, with 13 bases between. Germline V gives CDR1 GTSNPN, CDR2 SVGIG (reference sequence).

The chain recombines TRBV20-1 with TRBJ1-2; 9 positions agree with TRBD1. Germline CDR1 reads DFQATT; CDR2 reads SNEGSKA (reference sequence). This CDR3 has 13 residues. After removal of 6 bases from V and 7 bases from J, the junction contained 9 bases not matched to a gene. The DNA for the CDR3 is TGCAGTGCCCCCGTGGGACAGGGAGCTGGCTACACCTTC. Protein: CSAPVGQGAGYTF.

This clonotype was picked up one time. The rearrangement joins TRBV12-3 or TRBV12-4 to TRBJ1-2, with unresolved D. The CDR3 sequence is 14 residues long. V lost 2 bases and J 4 bases, leaving 11 bases between the germline ends. The CDR3 loop reads CASSLKNGLYGYTF. In DNA form, the CDR3 reads TGTGCCAGCAGTTTAAAGAACGGCCTCTATGGCTACACCTTC.

V gene TRBV20-1 combines with J gene TRBJ2-4; 15 bases match TRBD2. The J call may be in error: the DNA end matches TRBJ2-5 better. The germline V gene encodes CDR1 DFQATT and CDR2 SNEGSKA (reference sequence). This CDR3 region has 16 residues. CDR3 sequence: CSARGTSGRLQETQYF. CDR3 in DNA: TGCAGTGCTAGGGGGACTAGCGGGAGGTTACAAGAGACCCAGTACTTC.

This clonotype showed up just once. A read error may be the cause here, since a much bigger clone is one base away. The J gene is TRBJ2-7, the V gene TRBV5-1, with no clear D. The V end lost 0 bases, the J end lost 4 bases, and 14 bases lay between the germline ends. Germline V CDR1 and CDR2: SGHRS, YFSETQ. CDR3 length: 15 amino acids. In nucleotides, the CDR3 is TGCGCCAGCAGCTTGGAACAGCTAGATTCGTACGAGCAGTACTTC. Translation gives CASSLEQLDSYEQYF.

This clonotype was detected only a few times. The CDR3 loop reads CASGGYVADTQYF. Written as DNA, the CDR3 is TGTGCCAGCGGAGGATATGTAGCAGATACGCAGTATTTT. V and J are TRBV2 and TRBJ2-3; D possibly corresponds to TRBD2 (5 bases). The CDR3 is made up of 13 amino acids. V was trimmed by 8 bases and J by 4 bases, leaving 13 bases between them. From germline, CDR1 is SNHLY and CDR2 FYNNEI.

The rearrangement joins TRBV27 to TRBJ2-3, with D possibly matching TRBD1 (5 bases). The germline gives CDR1 MNHEY, CDR2 SMNVEV (reference sequence). Deletions cut 3 bases from V and 3 bases from J, with 13 bases between. The CDR3 is 15 residues long. The CDR3 nucleotides read TGTGCCAGCAGTTTCGCAGGGCAATATACAGATACGCAGTATTTT. Its translation: CASSFAGQYTDTQYF.

The V and J genes are TRBV4-2 and TRBJ2-5; the D gene is possibly TRBD1 (6 bases). The J call is doubtful: the DNA matches TRBJ2-7 better. Germline assignment: CDR1 LGHNA and CDR2 YNFKEQ. The CDR3 spans 14 residues. The CDR3 region has the DNA TGTGCCAGCAGCCAAGATCTGGGGGCGTACGAGCAGTACTTC. It is translated as CASSQDLGAYEQYF.

The chain recombines TRBV5-1 with TRBJ2-7; 7 nucleotides agree with TRBD1. From germline, CDR1 is SGHRS and CDR2 YFSETQ. This CDR3 contains 15 residues. J was trimmed by 7 bases and V by 4 bases; bases with no gene match: 14. CDR3 sequence (DNA): TGCGCCAGCAGCCCCGGGCAGGGGGTATACAATGAGCAGTACTTC. The encoded protein is CASSPGQGVYNEQYF.

The rearrangement uses TRBV5-1 and TRBJ2-1; D possibly corresponds to TRBD1 (5 bases). CDR1 SGHRS and CDR2 YFSETQ come from the germline V gene. Trimming stripped 0 bases from V and 7 bases from J, with 11 bases between. CDR3 size: 14 residues. In DNA form, the CDR3 reads TGCGCCAGCAGCTTGGTCACAGGAACAAATGAGCAGTTCTTC. The encoded protein is CASSLVTGTNEQFF.

This clonotype was counted a few times. The chain uses TRBV11-2 and TRBJ2-1; TRBD1 or TRBD2 may be the D gene (5 bases each). With 4 bases removed from V and 5 bases from J, the gap between germline ends came to 15 bases. Germline V lookup: CDR1 SGHAT, CDR2 FQNNGV. The CDR3 covers 15 residues. CDR3 in DNA: TGTGCCAGCAGCTGGATGGGGGTTCAGGACAATGAGCAGTTCTTC. Encoded protein: CASSWMGVQDNEQFF.

The genes are TRBV18 and TRBJ1-1, with D maybe TRBD1 (6 bases). Germline values: CDR1 KGHSH, CDR2 LQKENI. The CDR3 runs to 16 residues. The V end was cut by 3 bases, the J end by 0 bases, with 14 bases between. The CDR3 sequence: CASSPGGGRVNTEAFF. The CDR3 DNA sequence: TGTGCCAGCTCACCTGGCGGGGGCAGGGTGAACACTGAAGCTTTCTTT.

This clonotype was seen repeatedly, ten times or more. The chain recombines TRBV6-6 with TRBJ2-7; no firm D call. V was shortened by 8 bases and J by 6 bases, with 20 bases between the two germline ends. The CDR3 has 14 residues. Germline V gives CDR1 MNHNY, CDR2 SVGAGI (reference sequence). CDR3 residues: CASHFSVPPSEQYF. The CDR3 DNA is TGTGCCAGCCACTTTAGTGTGCCGCCATCCGAGCAGTACTTC.

The table lists this clonotype with a few counts. The chain employs TRBV7-2 and TRBJ2-1; D remains unclear. The CDR3 loop spans 14 amino acids. V dropped 1 base and J dropped 6 bases, with 10 bases sitting between them. The germline CDR1 and CDR2 sequences are SGHTA and FQGNSA. CDR3: CASSLVGLGNEQFF. The CDR3 DNA reads TGTGCCAGCAGCTTAGTGGGTTTGGGCAATGAGCAGTTCTTC.

In its sample, this clonotype was seen a few times. The genes are TRBV20-1 and TRBJ2-3; tentative D call: TRBD1 (6 bases). This CDR3 has 15 residues. V was cut by 6 bases and J by 2 bases, with 18 bases left in between. Germline V CDR1 and CDR2: DFQATT, SNEGSKA (reference sequence). CDR3 in amino acids: CSAAQGFTTTDTQYF. The DNA of the CDR3 is TGCAGTGCCGCCCAGGGGTTTACTACCACAGATACGCAGTATTTT.

The chain uses TRBV5-4 and TRBJ2-3; D assignment may be TRBD1 or TRBD2 (5 bases each). The CDR3 is made up of 16 amino acids. Germline CDR1 and CDR2: SGHNT and YYREEE (reference sequence). V was cut by 0 bases and J by 2 bases, with 13 bases left in between. This CDR3 reads CASSLEPGRITDTQYF. CDR3 sequence (DNA): TGTGCCAGCAGCTTGGAACCGGGACGAATCACAGATACGCAGTATTTT.